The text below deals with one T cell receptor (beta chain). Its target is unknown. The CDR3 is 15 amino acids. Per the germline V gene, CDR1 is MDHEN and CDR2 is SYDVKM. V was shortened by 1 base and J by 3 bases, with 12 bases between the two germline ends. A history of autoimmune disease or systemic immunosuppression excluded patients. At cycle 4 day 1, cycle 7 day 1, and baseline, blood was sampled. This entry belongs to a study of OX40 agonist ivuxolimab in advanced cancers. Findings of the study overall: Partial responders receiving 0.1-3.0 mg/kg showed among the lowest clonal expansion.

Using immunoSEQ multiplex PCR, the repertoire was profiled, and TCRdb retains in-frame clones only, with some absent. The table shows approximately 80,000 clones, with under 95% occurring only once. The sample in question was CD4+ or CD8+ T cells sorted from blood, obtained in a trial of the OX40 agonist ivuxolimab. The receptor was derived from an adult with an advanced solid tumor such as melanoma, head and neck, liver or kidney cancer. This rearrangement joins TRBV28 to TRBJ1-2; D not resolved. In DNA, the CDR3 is TGTGCCAGCAGTTTATACGGGAATGGGGACTATGGCTACACCTTC. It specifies CASSLYGNGDYGYTF.